A single sample gave rise to the 28 T cell receptor beta chains below, sequenced in a study of low-dose radiotherapy and immunotherapy resistance in tumors. Documented time point: after trial treatment. Indicated treatment: LDRT plus nivolumab, ipilimumab, low-dose cyclophosphamide and aspirin (RACIN trial). Primers targeting TRAV and TRBV primed first-strand cDNA, covering alpha and beta chains. The authors ran 15 to 20 PCR cycles to amplify TCRs with a constant-region primer and V-primer adapter. TCRdb reprocessed the reads with MiXCR, giving one entry per CDR3 protein. Of under 90,000 distinct CDR3 sequences listed, less than 20% were seen once; the top ten hold 1.3% to 1.5%. The source was PBMCs, collected after low-dose radiotherapy plus immunotherapy. The source is a male donor with prostate cancer.

This clonotype was picked up many times. The rearrangement uses TRBV7-9 and TRBJ2-5, with unresolved D. Deletions cut 5 bases from V and 4 bases from J, with 5 bases between. Germline values: CDR1 SEHNR, CDR2 FQNEAQ (reference sequence). The CDR3 has 11 amino acids. The CDR3 sequence: CASSPRETQYF. In nucleotides, the CDR3 is TGTGCCAGCAGCCCCAGAGAGACCCAGTACTTC. Full variable domain (outside the CDR3, taken from reference TRBV7-9 and TRBJ2-5): DTGVSQNPRHKITKRGQNVTFRCDPISEHNRLYWYRQTLGQGPEFLTYFQNEAQLEKSRLLSDRFSAERPKGSFSTLEIQRTEQGDSAMYLCASSPRETQYFGPGTRLLVL.

This clonotype was seen a handful of times. This sequence joins TRBV20-1 and TRBJ1-6; the D gene is possibly TRBD1 (5 bases). This CDR3 spans 16 amino acids. Germline V CDR1 and CDR2: DFQATT, SNEGSKA (reference sequence). Trimming shortened V by 5 bases and J by 15 bases, and 29 bases separated the two germline ends. The CDR3 region has the DNA TGCAGTGCTTACGACTGGGGATCAAGGGGAGCCCGGGACCTCCACTTT. Translated: CSAYDWGSRGARDLHF.

With regard to this clonotype: Only one base separates this from a far larger clonotype, so it likely reflects a read error. This sequence joins TRBV14 and TRBJ2-7; 7 nucleotides align to TRBD2. The germline gives CDR1 SGHDN, CDR2 FVKESK. Trimming took 5 bases from V and 0 from J; bases not matched to a gene: 1. CDR3 length equals 13 residues. This chain's CDR3 is CASSAGVSYEQYF. Here the CDR3 DNA reads TGTGCCAGCAGCGCGGGGGTCTCCTACGAGCAGTACTTC.

This clonotype was counted ten times or more. The chain recombines TRBV6-1 with TRBJ2-7; a possible D gene is TRBD2 (5 bases). Per the germline V gene, CDR1 is MNHNS and CDR2 is SASEGT. With 2 bases removed from V and 3 bases from J, the gap between germline ends came to 5 bases. The length of the CDR3 is 12 residues. CDR3 bases: TGTGCCAGCAGTGAAAGCGGCTACGAGCAGTACTTC. Translating gives CASSESGYEQYF.

This clonotype was seen many times. The rearrangement uses TRBV7-2 and TRBJ1-4; 9 positions agree with TRBD1. This CDR3 region has 17 residues. Germline CDR1 reads SGHTA; CDR2 reads FQGNSA. Unmatched junction bases numbered 14, after V lost 5 bases and J lost 7 bases. CDR3 residues: CASSQWGTGTGLEKLFF. CDR3 nucleotide sequence: TGTGCCAGCAGCCAATGGGGAACCGGGACAGGGCTTGAAAAACTGTTTTTT.

This clonotype was recorded at least ten times. The chain uses TRBV5-1 and TRBJ2-3; 7 bases line up with TRBD2. The length of the CDR3 is 15 residues. Germline V lookup: CDR1 SGHRS, CDR2 YFSETQ. The V gene end was trimmed by 7 bases and the J gene end by 3 bases; junction bases not matched to a gene: 11. For the CDR3, the DNA is TGCGCCAGCCAAACTACTAGCGTCGGAACAGATACGCAGTATTTT. It is translated as CASQTTSVGTDTQYF. Complete variable domain (other parts from reference TRBV5-1 and TRBJ2-3): KAGVTQTPRYLIKTRGQQVTLSCSPISGHRSVSWYQQTPGQGLQFLFEYFSETQRNKGNFPGRFSGRQFSNSRSEMNVSTLELGDSALYLCASQTTSVGTDTQYFGPGTRLTVL.

This clonotype was recorded many times. The chain couples TRBV28 to TRBJ1-2; 11 bases align to TRBD1. Losses at the gene ends were 6 bases for V and 2 bases for J; bases not matched to a gene: 5. The CDR3 loop spans 15 amino acids. Germline V lookup: CDR1 MDHEN, CDR2 SYDVKM. The CDR3 spells CASSRTGGRNYGYTF. CDR3 DNA: TGTGCCAGCAGCCGGACAGGGGGCCGCAACTATGGCTACACCTTC.

This clonotype was seen repeatedly, ten times or more. The chain combines TRBV7-2 with TRBJ2-1; TRBD2 agrees at 8 bases. The ends lost 5 bases at V and 6 bases at J; junction bases unmatched: 6. Germline CDR1 SGHTA, CDR2 FQGNSA. There are 14 residues in the CDR3. Written as DNA, the CDR3 is TGTGCCAGCAGCCGGGGGGGGGAACGCAATGAGCAGTTCTTC. Translated: CASSRGGERNEQFF. Complete variable domain (other parts from reference TRBV7-2 and TRBJ2-1): GAGVSQSPSNKVTEKGKDVELRCDPISGHTALYWYRQSLGQGLEFLIYFQGNSAPDKSGLPSDRFSAERTGGSVSTLTIQRTQQEDSAVYLCASSRGGERNEQFFGPGTRLTVL.

The sample holds many counts of this clonotype. The chain joins TRBV12-3 or TRBV12-4 to TRBJ2-4; 11 nucleotides align to TRBD1. With V trimmed by 4 bases and J by 8 bases, 7 bases remained unmatched. The CDR3 contains 15 residues. CDR3 sequence (DNA): TGTGCCAGCAGTTCCAGGACAGGGGGCGTAGACATTCAGTACTTC. This encodes CASSSRTGGVDIQYF.

To note about this clonotype: It is likely a read error: a sequence one base away is far more abundant. The V call is TRBV12-3 or TRBV12-4, the J call TRBJ2-1, with D perhaps matching TRBD1 (6 bases). The CDR3 runs 16 residues. Trimming left V 0 bases short and J 10 bases short, with 19 bases between. The CDR3 here is CASSLARGGRSYEQFF. The DNA of the CDR3 is TGTGCCAGCAGTTTAGCCCGAGGGGGACGCTCCTACGAGCAGTTCTTC.

This clonotype was counted between two and nine times. A much larger clonotype is one base distant, so this may be a read error. This rearrangement joins TRBV7-2 to TRBJ2-5; D is uncertain. CDR3 length: 14 residues. Trimming removed 5 bases from V and 4 bases from J, with 14 bases in between. Looked up from germline, CDR1 is SGHTA and CDR2 is FQGNSA. CDR3 DNA: TGTGCCAGCAGCCGGTTTGAAGGGTTAGAGACCCAGTACTTC. This gives the protein CASSRFEGLETQYF.

This clonotype was recorded many times. The chain combines TRBV6-2 or TRBV6-3 with TRBJ2-7; D is perhaps TRBD2 (6 bases). This CDR3 has 16 amino acids. Germline CDR1 reads MNHEY; CDR2 reads SVGEGT. Trimming removed 5 bases at V and 3 bases at J, with 20 bases between. CDR3 protein: CASSQTSRDWRYEQYF. For the CDR3, the DNA is TGTGCCAGCAGTCAAACAAGCCGGGACTGGCGCTACGAGCAGTACTTC.

By sample share, this clonotype is medium-sized. The genes are TRBV7-2 and TRBJ2-1; possibly TRBD2 for D (5 bases). Per the germline V gene, CDR1 is SGHTA and CDR2 is FQGNSA. This CDR3 region has 15 residues. Trimming left V 3 bases short and J 5 bases short, with 14 bases between. In nucleotides, the CDR3 is TGTGCCAGCAGCTTTCGTCGGAGGCCGAACAATGAGCAGTTCTTC. Protein: CASSFRRRPNNEQFF.

This sequence joins TRBV4-2 and TRBJ2-2; 11 nucleotides match TRBD1. The CDR3 consists of 18 residues. J lost 6 bases, V lost 4 bases, and 13 bases had no gene match. Germline V gene sequence: CDR1 LGHNA, CDR2 YNFKEQ. The CDR3 nucleotides are TGTGCCAGCAGCCCAGGACAGGGGGCGGCTAGTAGGGCCGGGGAGCTGTTTTTT. This encodes CASSPGQGAASRAGELFF.

This clonotype came up many times. The V gene is TRBV15, the J gene TRBJ2-2, with a possible D match to TRBD1 (6 bases). CDR1 is LNHNV and CDR2 is YYDKDF in the germline V gene (reference sequence). This CDR3 region has 16 residues. V lost 1 base and J 3 bases, leaving 12 bases between the germline ends. CDR3 amino acids: CATSRGSGVDTGELFF. CDR3 DNA: TGTGCCACCAGCAGAGGATCAGGGGTCGACACCGGGGAGCTGTTTTTT. Combining the CDR3 with reference TRBV15 and TRBJ2-2 gives the whole variable domain DAMVIQNPRYQVTQFGKPVTLSCSQTLNHNVMYWYQQKSSQAPKLLFHYYDKDFNNEADTPDNFQSRRPNTSFCFLDIRSPGLGDTAMYLCATSRGSGVDTGELFFGEGSRLTVL.

A word on this clonotype: A far larger clone is just one base off, so this is likely a read error. The genes are TRBV4-1 and TRBJ1-5; D may be TRBD1 (5 bases). This CDR3 contains 13 residues. Germline V CDR1 and CDR2: MGHRA, YSYEKL. V lost 5 bases and J lost 4, with 9 bases in between. The CDR3 DNA sequence: TGCGCCAGCAGCAACAGGCTTAATCAGCCCCAGCATTTT. Protein sequence: CASSNRLNQPQHF.

This clonotype has just a few counts. The chain couples TRBV12-3 or TRBV12-4 to TRBJ2-1; 11 bases agree with TRBD2. V shed 6 bases, J shed 8 bases, and the junction held 9 bases outside the gene matches. The CDR3 runs to 15 residues. The CDR3 loop is CASRPTSGSIYEQFF. CDR3 coding DNA: TGTGCCAGCAGGCCCACTAGCGGGAGTATCTATGAGCAGTTCTTC.

CDR3 protein: CASSPGRTTYEQYF. The CDR3 nucleotides read TGTGCCAGCTCACCGGGTAGGACAACCTACGAGCAGTACTTC. The chain is built from TRBV18 and TRBJ2-7; maybe TRBD1 (5 bases). The germline V gene has CDR1 KGHSH and CDR2 LQKENI. This CDR3 spans 14 amino acids. V lost 3 bases to trimming and J lost 2 bases, with 11 bases between them.

This clonotype appeared a single time. The chain recombines TRBV18 with TRBJ2-5; D may be TRBD1 or TRBD2 (5 bases each). CDR3 length: 17 residues. In germline, CDR1 is KGHSH, CDR2 LQKENI. V gave up 5 bases and J gave up 2 bases, with 21 bases separating them. CDR3 sequence (DNA): TGTGCCAGCTCATTTACTCCCGGGACGGCTATACAAGAGACCCAGTACTTC. It encodes CASSFTPGTAIQETQYF.

This clonotype was found many times. CDR3 region: CASSQGGYEQYF. The CDR3 DNA is TGTGCCAGCAGCCAAGGGGGATACGAGCAGTACTTC. The chain couples TRBV14 to TRBJ2-7; D gene ambiguous. Trimming shortened V by 1 base and J by 4 bases, and 5 bases separated the two germline ends. CDR1 is SGHDN and CDR2 is FVKESK in the germline V gene. CDR3 size: 12 residues.

Many counts were recorded for this clonotype. This rearrangement joins TRBV6-5 to TRBJ1-1; D perhaps matches TRBD1 (6 bases). CDR3 length: 14 residues. CDR1 MNHEY and CDR2 SVGAGI come from the germline V gene. The germline V and J ends were trimmed by 2 bases and 1 base, with 8 bases remaining between them. The CDR3 reads CASSYDRRNTEAFF. In nucleotides, the CDR3 is TGTGCCAGCAGTTACGACAGGAGGAACACTGAAGCTTTCTTT.

Ten or more counts support this clonotype. The rearrangement uses TRBV19 and TRBJ2-3, with D possibly matching TRBD1 (5 bases). The CDR3 is made up of 14 amino acids. Trimming removed 3 bases at V and 1 base at J, with 8 bases between. Germline V gives CDR1 LNHDA, CDR2 SQIVND (reference sequence). Written as DNA, the CDR3 is TGTGCCAGTAGTATTCAGGGCGGCACAGATACGCAGTATTTT. This sequence encodes CASSIQGGTDTQYF.

J is TRBJ1-2 and V is TRBV27; D unresolved. Germline lookup yields CDR1 MNHEY and CDR2 SMNVEV (reference sequence). Trimming cost V 8 bases and J 2 bases, with 15 bases left between them. The length of the CDR3 is 14 residues. The CDR3 spells CASGSAGNNYGYTF. The CDR3 coding sequence is TGTGCCAGCGGTTCGGCCGGGAACAACTATGGCTACACCTTC.

This clonotype was detected many times. J is TRBJ1-2 and V is TRBV4-3; D is unclear. V lost 0 bases and J lost 0, with 8 bases in between. Germline V gene sequence: CDR1 LGHNA, CDR2 YSLEER. CDR3 length: 15 residues. CDR3 DNA sequence: TGCGCCAGCAGCCAAGAAAGGTTTTCTAACTATGGCTACACCTTC. Protein sequence: CASSQERFSNYGYTF.

This clonotype was counted many times. The chain has TRBV4-1 and TRBJ2-1; D gene ambiguous. Per germline, CDR1 MGHRA and CDR2 YSYEKL. V lost 3 bases and J lost 4, with 16 bases in between. The CDR3 covers 16 residues. The CDR3 sequence is CASSQAQTLGYNEQFF. Here the CDR3 DNA reads TGCGCCAGCAGCCAGGCCCAAACCCTGGGGTACAATGAGCAGTTCTTC.

This clonotype was picked up many times. The chain joins TRBV5-1 to TRBJ2-7, with 8 bases fitting TRBD2. V was clipped by 3 bases and J by 3 bases; unmatched bases: 8. This CDR3 contains 15 residues. Germline V CDR1 and CDR2: SGHRS, YFSETQ. The CDR3 DNA is TGCGCCAGCAGCTGGGGACTAGACTCATTCTACGAGCAGTACTTC. It translates to CASSWGLDSFYEQYF.

To note about this clonotype: With only one base between it and a far larger clone, this is likely a read error. This chain uses TRBV6-6 with TRBJ1-6, with D unclear. Trimming removed 10 bases from V and 8 bases from J, with 12 bases in between. The germline V gene has CDR1 MNHNY and CDR2 SVGAGI (reference sequence). The CDR3 has 12 amino acids. The CDR3 coding sequence is TGTGCCATCAGCCTACCCCATTCACCCCTCCACTTT. It codes for CAISLPHSPLHF.

This clonotype was counted at least ten times. DNA of the CDR3: TGTGCCAGTAGTATAGGAGTCACTACCACCGGGGAGCTGTTTTTT. This gives the protein CASSIGVTTTGELFF. The rearrangement joins TRBV19 to TRBJ2-2, with no clear D. The germline V and J ends were trimmed by 1 base and 4 bases, with 10 bases remaining between them. Germline CDR1 reads LNHDA; CDR2 reads SQIVND (reference sequence). CDR3 length equals 15 residues.